The TCR beta chain under discussion was sequenced for a study of T cell responses to AZD1222 COVID-19 vaccine. As for the study in general: Second doses at about 4 or about 12 weeks were pooled.

A remark on this clone: Its antigen remains unknown.

Some clones are missing from TCRdb's copy, which holds only in-frame ones; the method was immunoSEQ multiplex PCR. The sample holds 100,000 or so clones, about 86% seen once. Trimming at V came to 5 bases and at J to 8 bases, leaving 7 bases not matched to a gene. This CDR3 has 14 residues. Germline CDR1 SGHDN, CDR2 FVKESK. Study-wide results and limits: Clonal diversity was possibly underestimated, and the donors were mostly white British, with more females. The study reported that nearly half of spike-specific TCRs target unmutated variant regions. Spike-specific TCR depth and breadth grew after two AZD1222 doses.

The V gene is TRBV14, the J gene TRBJ2-1; 9 bases line up with TRBD1. This clonotype was obtained from an adult in good health. The specimen was peripheral blood, collected on day 0 of AZD1222 vaccination. This CDR3 is CASSYGTGFDEQFF. DNA of the CDR3: TGTGCCAGCAGCTACGGGACAGGGTTCGATGAGCAGTTCTTC. The full variable domain, its missing parts supplied by reference TRBV14 and TRBJ2-1, is EAGVTQFPSHSVIEKGQTVTLRCDPISGHDNLYWYRRVMGKEIKFLLHFVKESKQDESGMPNNRFLAERTGGTYSTLKVQPAELEDSGVYFCASSYGTGFDEQFFGPGTRLTVL.